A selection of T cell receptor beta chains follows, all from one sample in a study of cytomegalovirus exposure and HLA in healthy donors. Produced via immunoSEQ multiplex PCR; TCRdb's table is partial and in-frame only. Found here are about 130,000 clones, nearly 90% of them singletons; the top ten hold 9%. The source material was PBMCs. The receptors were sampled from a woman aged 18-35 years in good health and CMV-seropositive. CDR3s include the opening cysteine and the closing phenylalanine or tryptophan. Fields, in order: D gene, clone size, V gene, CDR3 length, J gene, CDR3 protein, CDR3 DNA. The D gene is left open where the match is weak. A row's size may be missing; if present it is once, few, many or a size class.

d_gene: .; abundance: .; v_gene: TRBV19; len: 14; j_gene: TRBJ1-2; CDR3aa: CASSIPGFPDGYTF; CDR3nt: TGTGCCAGTAGTATTCCGGGGTTCCCGGATGGCTACACCTTC
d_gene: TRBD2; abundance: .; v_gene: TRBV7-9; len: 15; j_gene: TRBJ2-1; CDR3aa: CASSFSGGAYNEQFF; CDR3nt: TGTGCCAGCAGCTTTAGCGGGGGGGCCTACAATGAGCAGTTCTTC
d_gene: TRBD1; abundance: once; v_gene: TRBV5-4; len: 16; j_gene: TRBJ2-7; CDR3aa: CASSGPTRDRGYEQYF; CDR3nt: TGTGCCAGCAGCGGCCCAACCCGGGACAGGGGGTACGAGCAGTACTTC
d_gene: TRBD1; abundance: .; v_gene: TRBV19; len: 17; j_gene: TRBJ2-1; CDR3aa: CASSHRLGGQGYGEQFF; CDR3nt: TGTGCCAGTAGTCATAGACTGGGGGGACAGGGGTACGGTGAGCAGTTCTTC
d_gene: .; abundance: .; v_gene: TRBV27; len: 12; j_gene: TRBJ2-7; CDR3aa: CASAEGANEQYF; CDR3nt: TGTGCCAGCGCAGAGGGCGCGAACGAGCAGTACTTC
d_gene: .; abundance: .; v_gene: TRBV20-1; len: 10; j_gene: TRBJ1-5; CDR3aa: CSTGPRPQHF; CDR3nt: TGCAGTACAGGGCCCAGGCCCCAGCATTTT
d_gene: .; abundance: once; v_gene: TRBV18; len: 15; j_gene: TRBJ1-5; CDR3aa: CASSPSQGFGQPQHF; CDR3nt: TGTGCCAGCTCACCATCACAGGGTTTTGGGCAGCCCCAGCATTTT
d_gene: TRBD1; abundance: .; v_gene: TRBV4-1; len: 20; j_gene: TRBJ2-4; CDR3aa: CASSLLEDRDRSRTKNIQYF; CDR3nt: TGCGCCAGCAGCCTACTGGAGGACAGGGACCGTTCTAGAACCAAAAACATTCAGTACTTC
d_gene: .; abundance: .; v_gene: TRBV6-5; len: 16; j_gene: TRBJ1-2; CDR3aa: CASSYSGGLYGYGYTF; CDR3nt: TGTGCCAGCAGTTACTCGGGGGGGCTCTATGGCTATGGCTACACCTTC
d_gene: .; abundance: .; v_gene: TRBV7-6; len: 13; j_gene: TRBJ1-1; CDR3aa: CASSSGSTTEAFF; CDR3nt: TGTGCCAGCAGCTCCGGGAGTACTACTGAAGCTTTCTTT
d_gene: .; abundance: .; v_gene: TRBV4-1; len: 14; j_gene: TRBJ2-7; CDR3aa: CASSQPLQQFEQYF; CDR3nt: TGCGCCAGCAGCCAGCCCCTACAACAGTTTGAGCAGTACTTC
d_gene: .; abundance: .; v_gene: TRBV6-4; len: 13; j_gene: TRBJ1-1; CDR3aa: CASSRTDNTEAFF; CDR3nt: TGTGCCAGCAGCCGGACAGACAACACTGAAGCTTTCTTT
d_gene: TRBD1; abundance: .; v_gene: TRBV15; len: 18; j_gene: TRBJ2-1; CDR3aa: CATSRDKGGSPPYNEQFF; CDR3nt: TGTGCCACCAGCAGAGACAAAGGGGGCAGCCCCCCCTACAATGAGCAGTTCTTC
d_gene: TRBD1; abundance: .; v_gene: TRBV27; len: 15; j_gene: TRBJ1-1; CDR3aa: CASSIMGQTNTEAFF; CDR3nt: TGTGCCAGCAGTATTATGGGACAGACGAACACTGAAGCTTTCTTT
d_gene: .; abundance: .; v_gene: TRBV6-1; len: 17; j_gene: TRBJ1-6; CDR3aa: CASSGPEYSYDNSPLHF; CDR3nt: TGTGCCAGCAGTGGGCCCGAATACAGTTATGATAATTCACCCCTCCACTTT
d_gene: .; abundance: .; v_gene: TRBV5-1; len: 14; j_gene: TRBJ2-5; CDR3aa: CASSFSTNQETQYF; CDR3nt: TGCGCCAGCAGCTTTTCGACTAACCAAGAGACCCAGTACTTC
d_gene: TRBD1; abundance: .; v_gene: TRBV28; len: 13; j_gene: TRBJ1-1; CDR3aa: CASSRDRDTEAFF; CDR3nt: TGTGCCAGCAGTCGGGACAGGGACACTGAAGCTTTCTTT
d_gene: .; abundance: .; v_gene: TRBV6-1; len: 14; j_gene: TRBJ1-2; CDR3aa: CASSPLGGFYGYTF; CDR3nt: TGTGCCAGCAGTCCCCTCGGGGGGTTCTATGGCTACACCTTC
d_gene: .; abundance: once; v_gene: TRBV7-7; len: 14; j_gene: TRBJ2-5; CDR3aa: CASSSPGLQETQYF; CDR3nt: TGTGCTAGCAGCTCTCCGGGGTTACAGGAGACCCAGTACTTC
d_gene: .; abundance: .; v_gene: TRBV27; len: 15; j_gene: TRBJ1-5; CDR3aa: CASSLTVPGNQPQHF; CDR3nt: TGTGCCAGCAGTTTGACAGTTCCGGGCAATCAGCCCCAGCATTTT
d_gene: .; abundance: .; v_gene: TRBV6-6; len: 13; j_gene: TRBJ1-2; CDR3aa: CASTLTDNYGYTF; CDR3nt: TGTGCCAGCACCTTGACAGATAACTATGGCTACACCTTC
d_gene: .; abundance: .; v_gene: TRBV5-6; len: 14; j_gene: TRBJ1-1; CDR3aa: CASSPNALSTEAFF; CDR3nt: TGTGCCAGCAGCCCGAATGCCCTGAGTACTGAAGCTTTCTTT
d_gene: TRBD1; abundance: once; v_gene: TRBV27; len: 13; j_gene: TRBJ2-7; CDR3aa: CASWDRFFYEQYF; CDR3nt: TGTGCCAGTTGGGACAGGTTCTTTTACGAGCAGTACTTC
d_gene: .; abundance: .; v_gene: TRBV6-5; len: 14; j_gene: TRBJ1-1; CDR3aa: CASSPEELNTEAFF; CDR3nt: TGTGCCAGCAGCCCGGAGGAGTTGAACACTGAAGCTTTCTTT
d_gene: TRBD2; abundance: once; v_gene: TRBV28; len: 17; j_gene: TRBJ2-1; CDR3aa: CASTPPGSGAPYNEQFF; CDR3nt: TGTGCCAGCACCCCGCCCGGCAGCGGGGCCCCGTACAATGAGCAGTTCTTC
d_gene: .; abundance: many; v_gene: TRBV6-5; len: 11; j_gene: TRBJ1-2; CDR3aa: CASSTRFGYTF; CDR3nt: TGTGCCAGCAGTACTCGATTTGGCTACACCTTC
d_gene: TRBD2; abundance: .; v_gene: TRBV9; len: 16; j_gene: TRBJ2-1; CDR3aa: CASSDEGLAGVNEQFF; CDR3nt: TGTGCCAGCAGCGACGAAGGGCTAGCGGGGGTTAATGAGCAGTTCTTC
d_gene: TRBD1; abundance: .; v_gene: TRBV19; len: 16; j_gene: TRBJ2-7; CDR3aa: CASSRDRGASSYEQYF; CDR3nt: TGTGCCAGTAGTAGAGACAGGGGGGCAAGCTCCTACGAGCAGTACTTC
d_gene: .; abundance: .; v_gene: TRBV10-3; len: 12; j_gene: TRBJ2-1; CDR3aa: CAISLDLGEQFF; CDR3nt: TGTGCCATCAGCCTAGACCTCGGTGAGCAGTTCTTC
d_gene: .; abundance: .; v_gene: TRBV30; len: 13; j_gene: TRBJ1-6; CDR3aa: CAWSSALRSPLHF; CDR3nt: TGTGCCTGGAGTAGTGCCCTGCGTTCACCCCTCCACTTT
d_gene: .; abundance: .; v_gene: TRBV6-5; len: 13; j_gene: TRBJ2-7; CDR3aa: CASSGGPNYEQYF; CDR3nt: TGTGCCAGCAGTGGCGGGCCGAACTACGAGCAGTACTTC
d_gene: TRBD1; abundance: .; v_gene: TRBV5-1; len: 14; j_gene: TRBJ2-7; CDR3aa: CASSGGQGAYEQYF; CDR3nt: TGCGCCAGCAGCGGGGGACAGGGGGCCTACGAGCAGTACTTC
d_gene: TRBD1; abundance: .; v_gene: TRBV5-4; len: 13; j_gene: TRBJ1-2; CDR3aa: CASSETGDYGYTF; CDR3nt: TGTGCCAGCAGCGAGACAGGGGACTATGGCTACACCTTC